This entry lists 22 T cell receptor beta chains sequenced from one sample in a study of blood T cells in healthy people across ages. A second PCR of 7 to 11 cycles used a sample-barcoded 5' primer and a J-beta primer mix. Via MiXCR, TCRdb re-called the 5' RACE reads, giving one row per CDR3 protein. Found here are hundreds of thousands of distinct CDR3 sequences, around 30% of them singletons; the top ten hold roughly a sixth. The specimen sequenced was blood. Receptors originate from an elderly woman in good health.

This sequence joins TRBV6-5 and TRBJ2-3; D not certain. This CDR3 spans 14 amino acids. V lost 0 bases, J lost 6 bases, and 10 bases lay in between. CDR1 and CDR2 from the germline V gene are MNHEY and SVGAGI. CDR3 protein: CASSYSSLEDTQYF. Here the CDR3 DNA reads TGTGCCAGCAGTTACTCGTCCCTCGAGGATACGCAGTATTTT.

The chain couples TRBV12-3 or TRBV12-4 to TRBJ2-1, with 9 bases that match TRBD1. CDR3 length: 14 amino acids. The V gene end was trimmed by 5 bases and the J gene end by 6 bases; junction bases not matched to a gene: 5. The CDR3, as DNA: TGTGCCAGCAGTCCCTGGACAGGGGTCAATGAGCAGTTCTTC. It specifies CASSPWTGVNEQFF.

The J gene is TRBJ2-5, the V gene TRBV6-5, with D possibly matching TRBD1 (6 bases). CDR1 and CDR2 (germline): MNHEY, SVGAGI. V was shortened by 7 bases and J by 11 bases, with 20 bases between the two germline ends. The CDR3 extends over 13 amino acids. CDR3: CASKDPRTGLQYF. CDR3 bases: TGTGCCAGCAAGGACCCCCGAACAGGGCTACAGTACTTC.

This clonotype was seen many times. The gene calls are TRBV7-9 and TRBJ2-7, with D tentatively TRBD2 (5 bases). This CDR3 has 15 amino acids. CDR1 is SEHNR and CDR2 is FQNEAQ in the germline V gene (reference sequence). The V gene lost 1 base and the J gene lost 6 bases, with 16 bases spanning the gap. CDR3: CASSLVGSTLGEQYF. In DNA form, the CDR3 reads TGTGCCAGCAGCTTAGTAGGGAGTACCCTGGGCGAGCAGTACTTC.

The gene calls are TRBV7-2 and TRBJ2-5, with a tentative D call TRBD1 (5 bases). Germline-derived CDR1 and CDR2 are SGHTA and FQGNSA. Between the trimmed V and J ends, which lost 0 bases and 4 bases, there was a span of 12 bases. The CDR3 runs to 15 residues. The CDR3 here is CASSLAGARVETQYF. The CDR3, as DNA: TGTGCCAGCAGCTTAGCAGGGGCCCGCGTAGAGACCCAGTACTTC. The whole variable domain, filled in from reference TRBV7-2 and TRBJ2-5, reads GAGVSQSPSNKVTEKGKDVELRCDPISGHTALYWYRQSLGQGLEFLIYFQGNSAPDKSGLPSDRFSAERTGGSVSTLTIQRTQQEDSAVYLCASSLAGARVETQYFGPGTRLLVL.

The table lists this clonotype with many counts. J is TRBJ2-7 and V is TRBV28; D unresolved. This CDR3 has 13 residues. V gave up 6 bases and J gave up 7 bases, with 16 bases separating them. Germline V gives CDR1 MDHEN, CDR2 SYDVKM. CDR3 DNA: TGTGCCAGCAGCACCCCCGGATTGAAGGAGCAGTACTTC. As protein: CASSTPGLKEQYF.

Only a few counts were recorded for this clonotype. The rearrangement uses TRBV5-1 and TRBJ2-2; 7 nucleotides agree with TRBD1. The CDR3 covers 15 residues. V was clipped by 2 bases and J by 5 bases; unmatched bases: 6. Germline-derived CDR1 and CDR2 are SGHRS and YFSETQ. CDR3 loop: CASSFGTELTGELFF. CDR3 coding DNA: TGCGCCAGCAGCTTCGGGACAGAATTGACCGGGGAGCTGTTTTTT.

The chain couples TRBV27 to TRBJ2-1, with no clear D. The CDR3 consists of 13 residues. Germline lookup yields CDR1 MNHEY and CDR2 SMNVEV (reference sequence). With 8 bases removed from V and 6 bases from J, the gap between germline ends came to 14 bases. The CDR3, as DNA: TGTGCCAGCGTCTCCGCCGGAGTCAATGAGCAGTTCTTC. Residues: CASVSAGVNEQFF.

This clonotype was recorded many times. This chain connects TRBV25-1 to TRBJ2-3; D uncertain. This CDR3 spans 14 amino acids. Germline-derived CDR1 and CDR2 are MGHDK and SYGVNS. V was pared by 3 bases and J by 3 bases, with 10 bases between. Here the CDR3 reads CASSDLSLTDTQYF. The DNA of the CDR3 is TGTGCCAGCAGTGATCTTTCACTGACAGATACGCAGTATTTT. Together with reference TRBV25-1 and TRBJ2-3, the CDR3 gives the full variable domain: EADIYQTPRYLVIGTGKKITLECSQTMGHDKMYWYQQDPGMELHLIHYSYGVNSTEKGDLSSESTVSRIRTEHFPLTLESARPSHTSQYLCASSDLSLTDTQYFGPGTRLTVL.

This clonotype was counted ten times or more. Just one base apart from a much larger clone, this may be a read error. The V call is TRBV12-3 or TRBV12-4, the J call TRBJ2-3, with 11 positions matching TRBD2. V shed 7 bases and J 4 bases; nucleotides not matched to a gene: 4. This CDR3 is 14 amino acids long. In DNA, the CDR3 is TGTGCCAGCAATCTAGCGGGGGGACCAGATACGCAGTATTTT. It encodes CASNLAGGPDTQYF.

The chain recombines TRBV20-1 with TRBJ1-5, with D tentatively TRBD1 (5 bases). Germline assignment: CDR1 DFQATT and CDR2 SNEGSKA (reference sequence). Trimming took 1 base from V and 7 from J, leaving 17 bases between them. The CDR3 runs to 15 residues. CDR3 region: CSARGPVGVGQPQHF. CDR3 DNA: TGCAGTGCTAGAGGCCCCGTGGGGGTTGGACAGCCCCAGCATTTT.

In regard to this clonotype: This may come from a read error, since a much larger clone is one base off. The rearrangement links TRBV24-1 to TRBJ1-2; TRBD1 matches 10 bases. V shed 3 bases and J 7 bases; nucleotides not matched to a gene: 7. There are 15 residues in the CDR3. Germline CDR1 KGHDR, CDR2 SFDVKD. CDR3 in DNA: TGTGCCACCAGTGATGCCGGGACAGGGGCGCTTGGCTACACCTTC. Amino acid sequence: CATSDAGTGALGYTF.

Only a few counts were recorded for this clonotype. This chain connects TRBV19 to TRBJ2-7, with D possibly matching TRBD1 (6 bases). The J call may be incorrect, as the DNA end agrees better with TRBJ2-5. CDR1 and CDR2 (germline): LNHDA, SQIVND (reference sequence). The CDR3 consists of 14 residues. CDR3 sequence reads: CASSFVWGQETQYF. The CDR3 DNA is TGTGCCAGTAGTTTTGTGTGGGGGCAGGAGACCCAGTACTTC.

The chain recombines TRBV7-2 with TRBJ1-1; TRBD1 is a possible D gene (6 bases). V was shortened by 1 base and J by 4 bases, with 22 bases between the two germline ends. Germline V CDR1 and CDR2: SGHTA, FQGNSA. This CDR3 is built from 18 residues. The CDR3 bases are TGTGCCAGCAGCTTAGTGCCGGGGGGGCGCGAGGGAGGCACTGAAGCTTTCTTT. It encodes CASSLVPGGREGGTEAFF.

This clonotype was observed at least ten times. The genes are TRBV7-2 and TRBJ2-5; TRBD2 aligns across 9 bases. The CDR3 runs 15 residues. CDR1 is SGHTA and CDR2 is FQGNSA in the germline V gene. The J segment lost 4 bases and the V segment lost 5 bases, leaving 8 bases of the junction unmatched. CDR3 nucleotides: TGTGCCAGCAGCGATGGCGGGGGGGCCCGAGAGACCCAGTACTTC. Translation: CASSDGGGARETQYF. Variable domain in full (rest from reference TRBV7-2 and TRBJ2-5): GAGVSQSPSNKVTEKGKDVELRCDPISGHTALYWYRQSLGQGLEFLIYFQGNSAPDKSGLPSDRFSAERTGGSVSTLTIQRTQQEDSAVYLCASSDGGGARETQYFGPGTRLLVL.

In its sample, this clonotype was seen once. One end of the junction varies from germline; a read error may be responsible. The chain links TRBV9 to TRBJ1-2, with 8 bases identical to TRBD1. Looked up from germline, CDR1 is SGDLS and CDR2 is YYNGEE. The CDR3 has 17 residues. The CDR3 coding sequence is TGTACCAGCGGCGGGGGGACAGGACTCAGACGGAACTATGGCTACACCTTC. Translated, it gives CTSGGGTGLRRNYGYTF.

This clonotype was seen at least ten times. The chain couples TRBV12-3 or TRBV12-4 to TRBJ1-1; maybe TRBD1 (5 bases). V lost 0 bases and J lost 6, with 17 bases in between. The CDR3 sequence is 16 residues long. CDR3 nucleotides: TGTGCCAGCAGTTTAGCGCGAAGGGGCGCCGGCCCTGAAGCTTTCTTT. This gives the protein CASSLARRGAGPEAFF.

V gene TRBV20-1 combines with J gene TRBJ1-5, with D tentatively TRBD1 (6 bases). The V gene lost 1 base and the J gene lost 7 bases, with 14 bases spanning the gap. Germline V gene lookup returns CDR1 DFQATT and CDR2 SNEGSKA (reference sequence). The CDR3 sequence is 14 residues long. CDR3 loop: CSARVARGEQPQHF. The CDR3 DNA reads as TGCAGTGCTAGAGTGGCCAGGGGAGAACAGCCCCAGCATTTT.

To note about this clonotype: Given a much more abundant clone one base away, this may be a read error. The chain is built from TRBV11-2 and TRBJ2-5, with 7 bases fitting TRBD1. The CDR3 contains 15 residues. V was pared by 5 bases and J by 11 bases, with 17 bases of the junction left unmatched. Germline V gene data show CDR1 as SGHAT and CDR2 as FQNNGV. The CDR3 DNA reads as TGTGCCAGCAGCACCCCCGGGACAGTCTACAATGAGCAGTACTTC. Translated, it gives CASSTPGTVYNEQYF. Together with reference TRBV11-2 and TRBJ2-5, the CDR3 gives the full variable domain: EAGVAQSPRYKIIEKRQSVAFWCNPISGHATLYWYQQILGQGPKLLIQFQNNGVVDDSQLPKDRFSAERLKGVDSTLKIQPAKLEDSAVYLCASSTPGTVYNEQYFGPGTRLLVL.

V and J are TRBV24-1 and TRBJ2-2; 8 bases align to TRBD1. V dropped 8 bases and J dropped 5; count of bases not matched to a gene: 3. Per the germline V gene, CDR1 is KGHDR and CDR2 is SFDVKD. CDR3 length: 13 amino acids. The CDR3: CATKDRETGELFF. CDR3 sequence (DNA): TGTGCCACCAAGGACAGGGAGACCGGGGAGCTGTTTTTT.

For this clonotype: A much larger clone is a single base away; this may be a read error. This sequence joins TRBV3-1 and TRBJ2-3; D gene unclear. V lost 0 bases, J lost 5 bases, and 6 bases lay in between. The CDR3 has 13 residues. CDR1 is LGHDT, CDR2 YNNKEL, per germline (reference sequence). DNA of the CDR3: TGTGCCAGCAGCCAAGAGTCGGTAGATACGCAGTATTTT. Translating gives CASSQESVDTQYF.

As to this clonotype: This may be a read error: a much more frequent sequence differs by one nucleotide. This chain links TRBV6-2 or TRBV6-3 with TRBJ2-1, with D tentatively TRBD1 or TRBD2 (5 bases each). The DNA matches TRBJ2-7 better at its end, which makes the J call doubtful. The germline CDR1 and CDR2 sequences are MNHEY and SVGEGT. The CDR3 runs to 14 residues. The CDR3 loop reads CATQIRGANNEQYF. DNA of the CDR3: TGTGCCACCCAGATCCGGGGCGCAAACAATGAGCAGTACTTC.